This T cell receptor beta chain stems from a study of blood T cell repertoires in COVID-19. Only in-frame clones appear in the TCRdb table, and some are missing; sequencing was by immunoSEQ multiplex PCR. The table shows just under 40,000 clones, with 85% to 90% occurring only once. The CDR3 has 12 amino acids. CDR1 and CDR2 (germline): SQVTM, ANQGSEA. V lost 7 bases and J 0 bases, leaving 7 bases between the germline ends. What was sequenced was peripheral blood. The V and J genes are TRBV29-1 and TRBJ2-1; no clear D gene. This sequence was found in a man between 50 and 59 years old with active or convalescent COVID-19. The CDR3 region has the DNA TGCAGCGCCTTCAGCTCCTACAATGAGCAGTTCTTC. It translates to CSAFSSYNEQFF.